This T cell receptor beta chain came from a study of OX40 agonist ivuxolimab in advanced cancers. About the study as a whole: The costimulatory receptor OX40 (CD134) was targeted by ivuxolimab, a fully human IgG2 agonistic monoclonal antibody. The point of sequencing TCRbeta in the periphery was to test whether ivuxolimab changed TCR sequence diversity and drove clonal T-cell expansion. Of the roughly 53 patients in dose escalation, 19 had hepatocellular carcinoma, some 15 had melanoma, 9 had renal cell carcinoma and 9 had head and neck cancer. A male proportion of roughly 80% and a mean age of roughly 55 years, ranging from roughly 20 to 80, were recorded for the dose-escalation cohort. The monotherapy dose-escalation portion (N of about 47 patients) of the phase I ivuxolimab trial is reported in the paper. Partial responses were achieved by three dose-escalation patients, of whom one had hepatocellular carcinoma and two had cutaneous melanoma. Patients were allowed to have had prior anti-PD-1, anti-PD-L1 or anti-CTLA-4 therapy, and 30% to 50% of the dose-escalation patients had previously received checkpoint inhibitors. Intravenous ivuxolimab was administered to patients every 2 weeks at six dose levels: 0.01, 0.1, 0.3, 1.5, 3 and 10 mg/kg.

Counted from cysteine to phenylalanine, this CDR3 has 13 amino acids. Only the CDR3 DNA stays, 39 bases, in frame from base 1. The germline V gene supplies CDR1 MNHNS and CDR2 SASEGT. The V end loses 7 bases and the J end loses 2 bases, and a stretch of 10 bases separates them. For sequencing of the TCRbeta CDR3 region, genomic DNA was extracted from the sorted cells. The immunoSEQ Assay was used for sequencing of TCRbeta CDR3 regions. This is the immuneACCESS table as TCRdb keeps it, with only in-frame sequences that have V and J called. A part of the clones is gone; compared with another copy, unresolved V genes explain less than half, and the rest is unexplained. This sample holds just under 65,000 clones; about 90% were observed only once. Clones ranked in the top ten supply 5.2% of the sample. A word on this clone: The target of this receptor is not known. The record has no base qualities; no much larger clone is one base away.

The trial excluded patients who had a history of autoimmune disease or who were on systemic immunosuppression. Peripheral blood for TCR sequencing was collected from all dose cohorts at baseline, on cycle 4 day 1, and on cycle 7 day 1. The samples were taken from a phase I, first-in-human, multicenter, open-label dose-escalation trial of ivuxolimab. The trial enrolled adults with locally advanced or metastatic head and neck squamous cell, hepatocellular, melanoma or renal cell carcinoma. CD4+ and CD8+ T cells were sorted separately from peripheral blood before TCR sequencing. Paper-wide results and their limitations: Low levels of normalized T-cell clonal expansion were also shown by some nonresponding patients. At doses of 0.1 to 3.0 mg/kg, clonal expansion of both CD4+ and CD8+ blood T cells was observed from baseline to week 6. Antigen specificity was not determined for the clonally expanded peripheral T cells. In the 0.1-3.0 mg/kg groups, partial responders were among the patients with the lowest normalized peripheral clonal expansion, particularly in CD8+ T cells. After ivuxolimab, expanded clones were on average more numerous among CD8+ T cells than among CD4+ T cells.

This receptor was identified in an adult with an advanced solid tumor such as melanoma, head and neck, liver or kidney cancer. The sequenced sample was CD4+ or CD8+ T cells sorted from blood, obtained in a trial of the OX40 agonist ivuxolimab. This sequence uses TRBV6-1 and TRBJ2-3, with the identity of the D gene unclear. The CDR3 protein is CASMRLITDTQYF. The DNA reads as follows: TGTGCCAGCATGCGACTTATCACAGATACGCAGTATTTT.